This section outlines one T cell receptor (beta chain) sequence together with its context. Deletions cut 0 bases from V and 0 bases from J, with 15 bases between. The CDR3 runs 18 residues. Germline assignment: CDR1 MGHRA and CDR2 YSYEKL. The data were obtained in a study of blood T cell repertoires in COVID-19. As for the study in general: Some COVID-19 samples were acute and others convalescent; all came from the United States, Italy and Spain. From T cells, B-cell-depleted T cells, or PBMCs came the material, which was cDNA or gDNA.

As handled by the study authors: Reference gene primers were amplified, and this amplification served to estimate nucleated cell counts. Data came from immunoSEQ multiplex PCR; TCRdb stores just in-frame clones and leaves some out. Clone size and the V and J calls come from that table; the DNA yielded D and trimming. The table has roughly 50,000 clones, about 88% seen once; the top ten hold approximately 14%. The source of this sequence is a woman aged 60 to 75 with active COVID-19. The specimen sequenced was peripheral blood. The rearrangement joins TRBV4-1 to TRBJ2-1, with a weak D call TRBD2 (6 bases). The CDR3 region is CASSQESSGWSSYNEQFF. CDR3 coding DNA: TGCGCCAGCAGCCAAGAGAGTAGCGGTTGGTCCTCCTACAATGAGCAGTTCTTC.